This T cell receptor (beta chain) was captured in a study of T cells in Graves' hyperthyroidism and ophthalmopathy. This CDR3 spans 15 amino acids. Trimming removed 1 base from V and 6 bases from J, with 15 bases in between. Germline values: CDR1 MGHDK, CDR2 SYGVNS. This clonotype was observed a few times. RNA transcripts gave rise to amplified TCR beta CDR3 regions. The HTBI primer set was used in a first-round RT-PCR of the TCR CDR3. TCRdb re-analysed the multiplex PCR reads in MiXCR, keeping a single row per CDR3 protein. The data hold hundreds of thousands of distinct CDR3 sequences, with 14% observed a single time.

V and J are TRBV25-1 and TRBJ1-2; D perhaps matches TRBD1 (6 bases). This receptor was obtained from a woman aged 18-35 years with Graves' hyperthyroidism. What was sequenced was blood. CDR3 bases: TGTGCCAGCAGTGAATCCGACAGGAGCCGACATGGCTACACCTTC. This codes for CASSESDRSRHGYTF.